Below, 25 T cell receptor beta chains from the same sample are listed, as sequenced in a study of T cell repertoires in cytomegalovirus infection. TCRdb re-called the reads through MiXCR, storing one row per CDR3 protein. The sample shows some 800,000 distinct CDR3 sequences, 32% of them seen only once. These TCRs' antigens remain unknown. The sequencing here drew on cultured CD8+ T cells from PBMCs, taken from culture after CMV antigen stimulation. The receptors shown here come from a human donor in good health (CMV status not recorded). Some clones in this sample may be carry-over from other donors' samples.

The chain combines TRBV5-4 with TRBJ2-5, with D maybe TRBD2 (5 bases). Trimming stripped 0 bases from V and 7 bases from J, with 13 bases between. Germline CDR1 reads SGHNT; CDR2 reads YYREEE (reference sequence). This CDR3 is 14 amino acids long. CDR3: CASSLEGDLMTQYF. Here the CDR3 DNA reads TGTGCCAGCAGCTTGGAGGGAGATCTTATGACCCAGTACTTC.

This clonotype occurred many times. V is TRBV7-8 and J is TRBJ1-2; 7 positions agree with TRBD1. The CDR3 spans 15 residues. Germline V CDR1 and CDR2: SGHVS, FQNEAQ. V shed 0 bases, J shed 2 bases, and the junction held 3 bases outside the gene matches. The CDR3 DNA is TGTGCCAGCAGCTTAGCGACGACAGGGAACTATGGCTACACCTTC. The encoded protein is CASSLATTGNYGYTF.

This chain connects TRBV27 to TRBJ1-2; 12 positions agree with TRBD1. The CDR3 extends over 16 amino acids. CDR1 and CDR2 from the germline V gene are MNHEY and SMNVEV (reference sequence). The V gene end was trimmed by 6 bases and the J gene end by 7 bases; junction bases not matched to a gene: 12. The CDR3 nucleotides are TGTGCCAGCAGCTTACTGGGACAGGGGGCGCTCGGTGGCTACACCTTC. Protein product: CASSLLGQGALGGYTF.

V and J are TRBV14 and TRBJ2-1; D not resolved. V was shortened by 5 bases and J by 3 bases, with 8 bases between the two germline ends. This CDR3 spans 13 amino acids. The germline V gene has CDR1 SGHDN and CDR2 FVKESK. The CDR3 bases are TGTGCCAGCAGCAGAAGGGACTACAATGAGCAGTTCTTC. It specifies CASSRRDYNEQFF.

The table lists this clonotype with many counts. This chain joins TRBV7-6 and TRBJ2-2, with D perhaps matching TRBD2 (6 bases). Germline V gives CDR1 SGHVS, CDR2 FNYEAQ. This CDR3 comprises 17 residues. V was cut by 1 base and J by 4 bases, with 16 bases left in between. CDR3 sequence: CASSLVAALKGTGELFF. CDR3 coding DNA: TGTGCCAGCAGCTTAGTAGCGGCCTTGAAGGGCACCGGGGAGCTGTTTTTT.

V gene TRBV4-3 combines with J gene TRBJ2-3; D is ambiguous. CDR1 and CDR2 (germline): LGHNA, YSLEER. Trimming left V 3 bases short and J 5 bases short, with 12 bases between. CDR3 size: 14 residues. The CDR3 DNA follows: TGCGCCAGCAGCCACTTCCCGCCGGGAGATACGCAGTATTTT. Its translation: CASSHFPPGDTQYF.

The rearrangement links TRBV7-9 to TRBJ1-1; D might be TRBD1 (6 bases). Trimming stripped 7 bases from V and 6 bases from J, with 12 bases between. This CDR3 comprises 12 residues. Germline loops: CDR1 SEHNR, CDR2 FQNEAQ (reference sequence). As DNA, the CDR3 is TGTGCCAGCACGGGACAAAGGGCTGAAGCTTTCTTT. Translated, it gives CASTGQRAEAFF.

Comments on this clonotype: A much more abundant neighbour one base away suggests this may be a read error. The rearrangement uses TRBV7-2 and TRBJ2-1; D possibly corresponds to TRBD2 (6 bases). Deletions cut 3 bases from V and 9 bases from J, with 18 bases between. Germline lookup yields CDR1 SGHTA and CDR2 FQGNSA. This CDR3 region has 15 residues. CDR3 amino acids: CASSFSTPGLSEQFF. For the CDR3, the DNA is TGTGCCAGCAGCTTTTCGACCCCGGGACTGAGTGAGCAGTTCTTC.

V is TRBV27 and J is TRBJ1-6, with D tentatively TRBD1 (6 bases). The V end lost 3 bases, the J end lost 10 bases, and 13 bases lay between the germline ends. CDR1 and CDR2 (germline): MNHEY, SMNVEV (reference sequence). The CDR3 spans 14 residues. The CDR3 spells CASSLIGGGSPLHF. CDR3 DNA: TGTGCCAGCAGTTTGATAGGGGGAGGATCACCCCTCCACTTT.

This clonotype was seen a handful of times. This chain connects TRBV12-3 or TRBV12-4 to TRBJ2-6, with D unresolved. This CDR3 comprises 22 residues. V was pared by 3 bases and J by 0 bases, with 27 bases between. The CDR3 protein is CASSFSPIQPGPQSSGANVLTF. CDR3 bases: TGTGCCAGCAGTTTTTCCCCCATCCAACCGGGCCCCCAGAGCTCTGGGGCCAACGTCCTGACTTTC.

V is TRBV4-1 and J is TRBJ2-2; D is unclear. CDR1 and CDR2 (germline): MGHRA, YSYEKL. There are 15 residues in the CDR3. Trimming stripped 2 bases from V and 1 base from J, with 8 bases between. Written as DNA, the CDR3 is TGCGCCAGCAGCCAATCCCCACGGAACACCGGGGAGCTGTTTTTT. It translates to CASSQSPRNTGELFF.

The chain employs TRBV4-1 and TRBJ2-1, with 11 nucleotides matching TRBD2. The junction had 7 bases not matched to a gene; V was cut back by 2 bases and J by 4 bases. This CDR3 has 17 amino acids. Germline V gene sequence: CDR1 MGHRA, CDR2 YSYEKL. The CDR3 loop reads CASSQMTSGALYNEQFF. DNA for the CDR3: TGCGCCAGCAGCCAAATGACTAGCGGGGCCTTATACAATGAGCAGTTCTTC.

This clonotype was detected only a few times. The gene calls are TRBV6-6 and TRBJ2-2; D gene ambiguous. The CDR3 is 15 amino acids. Germline CDR1 is MNHNY and CDR2 is SVGAGI (reference sequence). V was clipped by 0 bases and J by 4 bases, with 9 bases between them. CDR3 bases: TGTGCCAGCAGTTACTCGAACAGTTTCACCGGGGAGCTGTTTTTT. Translating it yields CASSYSNSFTGELFF.

The CDR3 nucleotides are TGTGCCAGCAGCGTTGGGACTAGCGGGGGTTACAATGAGCAGTTCTTC. This codes for CASSVGTSGGYNEQFF. This chain uses TRBV9 with TRBJ2-1; TRBD2 aligns across 14 bases. Trimming cost V 2 bases and J 4 bases; bases outside gene matches: 2. The V gene's germline CDR1 is SGDLS and CDR2 YYNGEE. CDR3 length equals 16 residues.

The chain joins TRBV12-3 or TRBV12-4 to TRBJ2-7, with TRBD2 as a possible D gene (6 bases). CDR3 size: 15 residues. Trimming stripped 6 bases from V and 7 bases from J, with 22 bases between. CDR3 sequence reads: CASSLGGYTGQEQYF. CDR3 coding DNA: TGTGCCAGCAGCCTAGGAGGGTATACTGGCCAAGAGCAGTACTTC.

This chain links TRBV7-6 with TRBJ2-1, with 7 bases fitting TRBD2. Trimming removed 8 bases from V and 10 bases from J; junction bases left unmatched: 5. Germline CDR1 reads SGHVS; CDR2 reads FNYEAQ. The CDR3 extends over 11 amino acids. The CDR3 loop is CASGIGGEQFF. The CDR3, as DNA: TGTGCCAGCGGTATCGGGGGGGAGCAGTTCTTC.

This clonotype was seen a handful of times. A much larger clone differs by one base, so this may be a read error. This chain connects TRBV6-2 or TRBV6-3 to TRBJ2-7; D not resolved. CDR1 is MNHEY, CDR2 SVGEGT, per germline. Trimming left V 2 bases short and J 0 bases short, with 5 bases between. This CDR3 region has 13 residues. CDR3 residues: CASSYGNSYEQYF. In DNA, the CDR3 is TGTGCCAGCAGTTACGGGAACTCCTACGAGCAGTACTTC.

The rearrangement joins TRBV20-1 to TRBJ1-1; no clear D. CDR1 and CDR2 from the germline V gene are DFQATT and SNEGSKA (reference sequence). Trimming removed 4 bases at V and 6 bases at J, with 18 bases between. The CDR3 runs to 14 residues. The CDR3 region has the DNA TGCAGTGCTACCCCAAGGAGATTAGGTGCTGAAGCTTTCTTT. Translated: CSATPRRLGAEAFF.

This clonotype was counted many times. This chain joins TRBV7-8 and TRBJ2-2, with 9 bases that match TRBD1. This CDR3 is 19 amino acids long. Germline-derived CDR1 and CDR2 are SGHVS and FQNEAQ. V gave up 1 base and J gave up 1 base; unmatched junction bases: 10. CDR3 amino acids: CASSLEYRGRVLNTGELFF. The CDR3 DNA sequence: TGTGCCAGCAGCTTAGAATACAGGGGGCGCGTCCTGAACACCGGGGAGCTGTTTTTT. The full variable domain, its missing parts supplied by reference TRBV7-8 and TRBJ2-2, is GAGVSQSPRYKVAKRGQDVALRCDPISGHVSLFWYQQALGQGPEFLTYFQNEAQLDKSGLPSDRFFAERPEGSVSTLKIQRTQQEDSAVYLCASSLEYRGRVLNTGELFFGEGSRLTVL.

V usage is TRBV7-6 and J usage is TRBJ1-2; TRBD1 might be the D (6 bases). In germline, CDR1 is SGHVS, CDR2 FNYEAQ. The CDR3 is made up of 14 amino acids. Trimming took off 11 bases at V and 0 bases at J, with 16 bases between the two ends. For the CDR3, the DNA is TGTGCCCCCCACGAGGGGGGAGCTAACTATGGCTACACCTTC. Its translation: CAPHEGGANYGYTF. Drawing the rest from reference TRBV7-6 and TRBJ1-2, the complete variable domain is GAGVSQSPRYKVTKRGQDVALRCDPISGHVSLYWYRQALGQGPEFLTYFNYEAQQDKSGLPNDRFSAERPEGSISTLTIQRTEQRDSAMYRCAPHEGGANYGYTFGSGTRLTVV.

This clonotype was picked up a small number of times. The chain employs TRBV7-6 and TRBJ1-2, with TRBD1 identical over 9 bases. The CDR3 is made up of 14 amino acids. Per the germline V gene, CDR1 is SGHVS and CDR2 is FNYEAQ. V dropped 5 bases and J dropped 3; count of bases not matched to a gene: 4. The CDR3 region is CASSAGQGYYGYTF. CDR3 nucleotide sequence: TGTGCCAGCAGCGCTGGACAGGGGTACTATGGCTACACCTTC.

V usage is TRBV2 and J usage is TRBJ2-7; no reliable D call. Germline values: CDR1 SNHLY, CDR2 FYNNEI. The CDR3 runs 14 residues. V lost 3 bases to trimming and J lost 0 bases, with 9 bases between them. In DNA form, the CDR3 reads TGTGCCAGCAGTGACTTCAGAGTCTCCTACGAGCAGTACTTC. Translation gives CASSDFRVSYEQYF.

This clonotype showed up just a few times. The rearrangement links TRBV7-9 to TRBJ1-2; D possibly corresponds to TRBD1 (5 bases). The CDR3 sequence is 20 residues long. Trimming left V 2 bases short and J 0 bases short, with 25 bases between. Looked up from germline, CDR1 is SEHNR and CDR2 is FQNEAQ (reference sequence). CDR3 sequence (DNA): TGTGCCAGCAGCTTACTGGGGACCCCAGACGACAGTCTAGCTAACTATGGCTACACCTTC. Amino acid sequence: CASSLLGTPDDSLANYGYTF.

In this sample, this clonotype turned up a few times. This chain uses TRBV9 with TRBJ1-6; 7 bases match TRBD1. Germline CDR1 reads SGDLS; CDR2 reads YYNGEE. The trim removed 4 bases at V and 6 bases at J, leaving 10 bases unmatched. The CDR3 consists of 16 residues. The CDR3 DNA follows: TGTGCCAGCAGCCCATTGACAGGGTCCCTTAATTCACCCCTCCACTTT. Amino acid sequence: CASSPLTGSLNSPLHF.

This clonotype was recorded a few times. This chain connects TRBV20-1 to TRBJ2-3, with D perhaps matching TRBD2 (6 bases). V was trimmed by 4 bases and J by 0 bases, leaving 11 bases between them. This CDR3 contains 14 residues. Germline V gene lookup returns CDR1 DFQATT and CDR2 SNEGSKA (reference sequence). DNA for the CDR3: TGCAGTGCTACCCCGGGGGAGAGCACAGATACGCAGTATTTT. This gives the protein CSATPGESTDTQYF.